The 20 T cell receptor beta chains in this list originate from one sample, sequenced in a study of spatial heterogeneity in lung cancer. Time point given: sample taken at primary tumor resection. TCRdb reanalysed the 5' RACE reads using MiXCR and keeps one entry per CDR3 protein. This repertoire shows about 27,000 distinct CDR3 sequences, roughly 6.9% found once; its top ten account for over 20%. Whole-study findings and limits: Within tumors, counts of expanded alpha and beta TCRs tracked tumor mutation counts.

No antigens are known for them. The source material was lung tumor tissue, sampled at surgery. The receptors originated from a male donor with early-stage non-small cell lung cancer.

This clonotype has ten or more counts. The chain recombines TRBV11-2 with TRBJ2-3; 8 nucleotides match TRBD2. Trimming took 3 bases from V and 4 from J; bases not matched to a gene: 6. The germline V gene has CDR1 SGHAT and CDR2 FQNNGV. CDR3 length equals 15 residues. Here the CDR3 DNA reads TGTGCCAGCAGCTTGGCGGGGGGTCGGGCAGATACGCAGTATTTT. Its protein product is CASSLAGGRADTQYF.

This clonotype was counted a few times. This chain uses TRBV5-1 with TRBJ1-1; TRBD1 might be the D (5 bases). Germline V lookup: CDR1 SGHRS, CDR2 YFSETQ. V lost 2 bases and J 3 bases, leaving 11 bases between the germline ends. The CDR3 loop spans 14 amino acids. CDR3 protein: CASSFQGRDTEAFF. The CDR3 coding sequence is TGCGCCAGCAGCTTCCAGGGAAGGGACACTGAAGCTTTCTTT.

This clonotype was recorded a few times. V and J are TRBV13 and TRBJ2-7; D not resolved. CDR3 length: 11 residues. Trimming shortened V by 2 bases and J by 7 bases, and 6 bases separated the two germline ends. Germline loops: CDR1 PRHDT, CDR2 FYEKMQ (reference sequence). In DNA, the CDR3 is TGTGCCAGCAGCTTATTGGGGGAGCAGTACTTC. Protein: CASSLLGEQYF.

This clonotype was detected ten times or more. The V gene is TRBV7-9, the J gene TRBJ2-2; possible D gene TRBD1, 7 bases. The CDR3 spans 15 residues. Germline assignment: CDR1 SEHNR and CDR2 FQNEAQ (reference sequence). Between the trimmed V and J ends, which lost 4 bases and 4 bases, there was a span of 13 bases. CDR3 sequence (DNA): TGTGCCAGCAGCTGGAGGGACAGTCGCACCGGGGAGCTGTTTTTT. Protein: CASSWRDSRTGELFF.

J is TRBJ2-3 and V is TRBV6-1; 11 bases map to TRBD2. The CDR3 is 18 residues long. Germline values: CDR1 MNHNS, CDR2 SASEGT. J was trimmed by 2 bases and V by 6 bases; bases with no gene match: 13. CDR3 protein: CASRSGPSGGTYTDTQYF. CDR3 in DNA: TGTGCCAGCAGGTCGGGGCCTAGCGGGGGGACATACACAGATACGCAGTATTTT.

In its sample, this clonotype was seen many times. The J gene is TRBJ1-3, the V gene TRBV20-1; 7 bases fit TRBD1. The CDR3 contains 14 residues. V gave up 1 base and J gave up 4 bases; unmatched junction bases: 4. CDR1 is DFQATT, CDR2 SNEGSKA, per germline (reference sequence). CDR3 in DNA: TGCAGTGCTAGAGTAGGGGGCTCGGGAAACACCATATATTTT. Amino acid sequence: CSARVGGSGNTIYF.

This clonotype has a count of ten or more. The genes are TRBV18 and TRBJ1-2, with 8 bases aligning to TRBD1. CDR1 is KGHSH, CDR2 LQKENI, per germline. J gave up 4 bases and V 5 bases, and 9 bases lay outside the gene matches. The CDR3 contains 15 residues. The CDR3 loop reads CASSFTTGATYGYTF. The CDR3 nucleotides are TGTGCCAGCTCATTCACGACAGGGGCGACCTATGGCTACACCTTC. Variable domain in full (rest from reference TRBV18 and TRBJ1-2): NAGVMQNPRHLVRRRGQEARLRCSPMKGHSHVYWYRQLPEEGLKFMVYLQKENIIDESGMPKERFSAEFPKEGPSILRIQQVVRGDSAAYFCASSFTTGATYGYTFGSGTRLTVV.

This clonotype was detected many times. The chain carries TRBV4-3 and TRBJ2-1; 9 nucleotides match TRBD2. The CDR3 runs to 16 residues. CDR1 LGHNA and CDR2 YSLEER come from the germline V gene. Germline trimming cut 2 bases from V and 2 bases from J; bases unmatched to any gene: 4. The CDR3: CASSQRLAGTYNEQFF. The CDR3 DNA sequence: TGCGCCAGCAGCCAAAGGCTAGCGGGGACCTACAATGAGCAGTTCTTC.

This clonotype was seen repeatedly, ten times or more. V gene TRBV5-1 combines with J gene TRBJ2-5; TRBD1 agrees at 8 bases. The CDR3 totals 15 residues. V lost 4 bases and J lost 5; bases outside the gene matches: 10. The germline V gene has CDR1 SGHRS and CDR2 YFSETQ. The CDR3 region has the DNA TGCGCCAGCAGCCAGACAGGGGCCAGCCGTGAGACCCAGTACTTC. Encoded protein: CASSQTGASRETQYF. The whole variable domain, remainder taken from reference TRBV5-1 and TRBJ2-5, is KAGVTQTPRYLIKTRGQQVTLSCSPISGHRSVSWYQQTPGQGLQFLFEYFSETQRNKGNFPGRFSGRQFSNSRSEMNVSTLELGDSALYLCASSQTGASRETQYFGPGTRLLVL.

This clonotype appeared many times. The J gene is TRBJ2-2, the V gene TRBV20-1, with D perhaps matching TRBD1 (8 bases). Germline V gives CDR1 DFQATT, CDR2 SNEGSKA (reference sequence). V lost 4 bases, J lost 2 bases, and 14 bases lay in between. This CDR3 region has 15 residues. The CDR3 sequence: CSANTGGLNTGELFF. CDR3 DNA: TGCAGTGCTAATACAGGGGGACTAAACACCGGGGAGCTGTTTTTT.

The rearrangement joins TRBV5-1 to TRBJ2-3; D is perhaps TRBD2 (6 bases). This CDR3 spans 11 amino acids. V gave up 5 bases and J gave up 10 bases, with 11 bases separating them. The germline CDR1 and CDR2 sequences are SGHRS and YFSETQ. The CDR3 DNA reads as TGCGCCAGCAGTGAGGGAGGAGCGCAGTATTTT. Its translation: CASSEGGAQYF.

This clonotype is judged medium-sized. V is TRBV27 and J is TRBJ1-5, with a weak D call TRBD1 (6 bases). The CDR3 sequence is 13 residues long. The germline CDR1 and CDR2 sequences are MNHEY and SMNVEV (reference sequence). Between the trimmed V and J ends, which lost 5 bases and 5 bases, there was a span of 10 bases. The CDR3: CASSDRRDQPQHF. DNA for the CDR3: TGTGCCAGCAGTGACAGGCGGGATCAGCCCCAGCATTTT.

This clonotype was counted many times. The chain joins TRBV7-8 to TRBJ1-3, with TRBD1 identical over 9 bases. Germline V CDR1 and CDR2: SGHVS, FQNEAQ. This CDR3 spans 19 amino acids. The V segment lost 5 bases and the J segment 0 bases; nucleotides outside the gene matches: 14. The CDR3: CASSPYRIGTGPSGNTIYF. The CDR3 bases are TGTGCCAGCAGCCCCTATAGGATAGGGACAGGGCCCTCTGGAAACACCATATATTTT.

This clonotype has a handful of counts. This chain uses TRBV28 with TRBJ2-7; D is undetermined. The CDR3 spans 13 residues. The V end lost 5 bases, the J end lost 4 bases, and 12 bases lay between the germline ends. The V gene's germline CDR1 is MDHEN and CDR2 SYDVKM. In DNA form, the CDR3 reads TGTGCCAGCAGTGACACGGCGACTTACGAGCAGTACTTC. Its translation: CASSDTATYEQYF.

In its sample, this clonotype was seen a few times. A much larger clone differs from this one at a single base, so this may be a read error. The rearrangement uses TRBV6-1 and TRBJ2-3; 9 bases are a match to TRBD1. J gave up 6 bases and V 6 bases, and 10 bases lay outside the gene matches. The CDR3 totals 15 residues. Germline lookup yields CDR1 MNHNS and CDR2 SASEGT. DNA for the CDR3: TGTGCCAGCAGGACAGGGGGAGGGACCTGGGATACGCAGTATTTT. This gives the protein CASRTGGGTWDTQYF.

Comments on this clonotype: A much larger clone is a single base away; this may be a read error. The chain couples TRBV9 to TRBJ2-2; a possible D gene is TRBD2 (6 bases). The CDR3 has 12 amino acids. CDR1 is SGDLS and CDR2 is YYNGEE in the germline V gene. As DNA, the CDR3 is TGTGCCAGCAGCGCTGACAACGGGGGGCTGTTTTTT. Amino acids: CASSADNGGLFF. Full variable domain (outside the CDR3, taken from reference TRBV9 and TRBJ2-2): DSGVTQTPKHLITATGQRVTLRCSPRSGDLSVYWYQQSLDQGLQFLIQYYNGEERAKGNILERFSAQQFPDLHSELNLSSLELGDSALYFCASSADNGGLFFGEGSRLTVL.

J is TRBJ2-1 and V is TRBV10-3; 10 bases align to TRBD1. This CDR3 region has 14 residues. V lost 3 bases, J lost 5 bases, and 1 base stayed unmatched. Germline CDR1 is ENHRY and CDR2 is SYGVKD. The CDR3 loop reads CAISEGQGDNEQFF. The DNA of the CDR3 is TGTGCCATCAGTGAAGGACAGGGGGACAATGAGCAGTTCTTC.

Ten or more counts support this clonotype. This chain connects TRBV6-2 or TRBV6-3 to TRBJ1-1; TRBD1 matches at 8 bases. In germline, CDR1 is MNHEY, CDR2 SVGEGT. After removal of 6 bases from V and 0 bases from J, the junction contained 12 bases not matched to a gene. The CDR3 runs 17 residues. CDR3: CASSPDRVLLMNTEAFF. In nucleotides, the CDR3 is TGTGCCAGCAGCCCGGACAGGGTACTCCTCATGAACACTGAAGCTTTCTTT.

This clonotype was counted ten times or more. The chain carries TRBV15 and TRBJ2-1; D uncertain. V was cut by 1 base and J by 10 bases, with 14 bases left in between. This CDR3 has 14 amino acids. CDR1 and CDR2 from the germline V gene are LNHNV and YYDKDF (reference sequence). The CDR3 nucleotides are TGTGCCACCAGCAGAGCGCTGGGCCCGGCGGAGCAGTTCTTC. Translation: CATSRALGPAEQFF.

The gene calls are TRBV9 and TRBJ2-4, with 7 bases aligning to TRBD1. There are 15 residues in the CDR3. The V gene end was trimmed by 0 bases and the J gene end by 6 bases; junction bases not matched to a gene: 6. Germline lookup yields CDR1 SGDLS and CDR2 YYNGEE. DNA for the CDR3: TGTGCCAGCAGCGTAGATACAGGGGTAATAAACATTCAGTACTTC. Amino acid sequence: CASSVDTGVINIQYF.